A selection of T cell receptor beta chains follows, all from one sample in a study of cytomegalovirus exposure and HLA in healthy donors. Sequencing was performed with immunoSEQ multiplex PCR; in TCRdb, only in-frame clones are kept and a portion is missing. The table includes 200,000 or so clones, roughly 88% detected once. The sequenced sample consisted of PBMCs. The receptors stem from a woman aged 25 to 45 in good health and CMV-seropositive. The CDR3 runs from the conserved cysteine through the conserved F or W.

>TRBV15|TRBJ1-2
CATSRDPGIFGYTF
>TRBV5-8|TRBJ2-3
CASSPSRQGPDTQYF
>TRBV2|TRBJ2-1
CATARQGVGNEQFF
>TRBV6-1|TRBJ1-1
CASSDPGQGRRQAFF
>TRBV30|TRBJ2-2
CAWTAQLVNTGELFF
>TRBV29-1|TRBJ1-3
CSAGRDSNSGNTIYF
>TRBV5-1|TRBJ2-3
CASSLTDREADTQYF
>TRBV18|TRBJ2-4
CASSPPAGVAKNIQYF
>TRBV7-2|TRBJ2-1
CASRSGGNAYNEQFF
>TRBV15|TRBJ2-1
CATSGSGRADEQFF
>TRBV5-1|TRBJ2-2
CASSLQPLENTGELFF
>TRBV6-6|TRBJ2-7
CASSPTRTSGNYEQYF
>TRBV2|TRBJ1-5
CASSGDFRATGGYSNQPQHF
>TRBV19|TRBJ1-2
CASSHGGGYTF
>TRBV6-6|TRBJ2-1
CASRGRLAGGPSQFF
>TRBV27|TRBJ2-7
CASQRKFDRVGFKEQYF
>TRBV2|TRBJ2-4
CASRMTGRNIQYF
>TRBV6-1|TRBJ2-7
CASSDVLMGQTLSEQYF
>TRBV29-1|TRBJ1-2
CSVKEGQGYYGYTF
>TRBV6-6|TRBJ1-1
CASSSSRGKAFF
>TRBV6-5|TRBJ2-1
CASSYRLADNEQFF
>TRBV7-2|TRBJ2-3
CASSPSGATDTQYF
>TRBV29-1|TRBJ2-7
CSVEHDEGQGSYEQYF
>TRBV27|TRBJ2-2
CASSLSGTSGIAGELFF
>TRBV19|TRBJ1-3
CADGGSSSGNTIYF
>TRBV20-1|TRBJ1-1
CSARARLEAFF
>TRBV7-9|TRBJ2-7
CASSLPRDRSEQYF